The rows below give T cell receptor beta chains drawn from one sample of a study of cytomegalovirus exposure and HLA in healthy donors. The table came from immunoSEQ multiplex PCR; TCRdb's copy has only in-frame clones and leaves some out. This sample has 250,000 or so clones, with around 90% found just once. Sequenced material: PBMCs. All receptors come from a girl aged 2 to 10 in good health and CMV-seronegative. Both conserved end residues are part of each CDR3. D genes are given only for firm matches. A row's size may be missing; if present it is once, few, many or a size class.

size: once
J: TRBJ1-5
D: .
V: TRBV30
CDR3: CAWSTGSVGNQPQHF
DNA: TGTGCCTGGAGTACAGGGAGTGTGGGCAATCAGCCCCAGCATTTT

size: .
J: TRBJ1-3
D: .
V: TRBV6-5
CDR3: CASRTGGTGNTIYF
DNA: TGTGCCAGCAGAACGGGGGGTACAGGAAACACCATATATTTT

size: once
J: TRBJ1-2
D: TRBD1
V: TRBV7-9
CDR3: CASSPHRTGQSGYTF
DNA: TGTGCCAGCAGCCCGCACCGGACAGGGCAGAGTGGCTACACCTTC

size: .
J: TRBJ2-3
D: TRBD2
V: TRBV11-2
CDR3: CASRRLAGGFNTQYF
DNA: TGTGCCAGCAGGCGACTAGCGGGAGGGTTCAATACGCAGTATTTT

size: once
J: TRBJ2-5
D: TRBD2
V: TRBV6-5
CDR3: CASSKPGLRETQYF
DNA: TGTGCCAGCAGCAAACCGGGACTACGAGAGACCCAGTACTTC

size: .
J: TRBJ2-7
D: TRBD2
V: TRBV27
CDR3: CASSSGLAVYEQYF
DNA: TGTGCCAGCAGTTCGGGACTAGCGGTTTACGAGCAGTACTTC

size: .
J: TRBJ2-3
D: TRBD1
V: TRBV30
CDR3: CAWSGTGSSDTQYF
DNA: TGTGCCTGGTCTGGGACAGGGAGTTCGGATACGCAGTATTTT

size: .
J: TRBJ2-1
D: .
V: TRBV14
CDR3: CASSQGYGNEQFF
DNA: TGTGCCAGCAGCCAAGGTTACGGCAATGAGCAGTTCTTC

size: .
J: TRBJ2-7
D: .
V: TRBV10-3
CDR3: CAISDPAMGPGYLPYEQYF
DNA: TGTGCCATCAGTGACCCAGCCATGGGGCCGGGCTATCTACCCTACGAGCAGTACTTC

size: .
J: TRBJ2-5
D: .
V: TRBV6-1
CDR3: CASSEYRRQETQYF
DNA: TGTGCCAGCAGTGAGTACAGACGTCAAGAGACCCAGTACTTC

size: .
J: TRBJ2-7
D: .
V: TRBV6-1
CDR3: CASSPRGSGEQYF
DNA: TGTGCCAGCAGTCCACGAGGGTCCGGCGAGCAGTACTTC

size: .
J: TRBJ2-1
D: .
V: TRBV30
CDR3: CAWSVHDEQFF
DNA: TGTGCCTGGAGTGTACACGATGAGCAGTTCTTC

size: .
J: TRBJ1-6
D: .
V: TRBV6-1
CDR3: CASSVPGRHNSPLHF
DNA: TGTGCCAGCAGTGTGCCCGGGAGGCATAATTCACCCCTCCACTTT

size: .
J: TRBJ2-1
D: TRBD2
V: TRBV7-2
CDR3: CASSRIAGGSYNEQFF
DNA: TGTGCCAGCAGCCGTATAGCGGGAGGTTCCTACAATGAGCAGTTCTTC

size: .
J: TRBJ2-3
D: .
V: TRBV6-5
CDR3: CASSRTASTDTQYF
DNA: TGTGCCAGCAGTCGTACTGCTAGCACAGATACGCAGTATTTT

size: .
J: TRBJ2-7
D: TRBD1
V: TRBV10-3
CDR3: CAISEPWDSSYEQYF
DNA: TGTGCCATCAGTGAGCCTTGGGACAGCTCCTACGAGCAGTACTTC

size: .
J: TRBJ2-3
D: .
V: TRBV7-3
CDR3: CASSPDRGTDTQYF
DNA: TGTGCCAGCAGCCCTGACAGAGGCACAGATACGCAGTATTTT

size: .
J: TRBJ1-1
D: .
V: TRBV27
CDR3: CASRGPPNTEAFF
DNA: TGTGCCAGCCGAGGGCCTCCAAACACTGAAGCTTTCTTT

size: .
J: TRBJ1-1
D: .
V: TRBV6-5
CDR3: CASSYSPGHRNTEAFF
DNA: TGTGCCAGCAGTTACTCGCCGGGACATCGGAACACTGAAGCTTTCTTT

size: .
J: TRBJ2-7
D: TRBD1
V: TRBV19
CDR3: CASSIAGTGIHEQYF
DNA: TGCGCCAGTAGTATAGCAGGGACAGGGATCCACGAGCAGTACTTC

size: few
J: TRBJ1-1
D: .
V: TRBV6-6
CDR3: CATTVNTEAFF
DNA: TGTGCCACAACAGTGAACACTGAAGCTTTCTTT

size: .
J: TRBJ1-6
D: TRBD1
V: TRBV18
CDR3: CASSPSTGGDSPLHF
DNA: TGTGCCAGCTCACCATCGACAGGGGGCGACTCACCCCTCCACTTT

size: .
J: TRBJ2-5
D: .
V: TRBV29-1
CDR3: CSVIGSGTAAETQYF
DNA: TGCAGCGTTATAGGCTCGGGGACTGCGGCAGAGACCCAGTACTTC

size: .
J: TRBJ2-1
D: TRBD2
V: TRBV14
CDR3: CASSQGSGADEQFF
DNA: TGTGCCAGCAGCCAAGGTAGCGGGGCCGATGAGCAGTTCTTC

size: .
J: TRBJ1-5
D: TRBD1
V: TRBV5-5
CDR3: CASSFGTGGNQPQHF
DNA: TGTGCCAGCAGCTTCGGGACAGGGGGGAATCAGCCCCAGCATTTT

size: .
J: TRBJ2-7
D: TRBD1
V: TRBV25-1
CDR3: CASSEGGAPRSQYF
DNA: TGTGCCAGCAGCGAAGGGGGCGCTCCCCGTTCCCAGTACTTC

size: .
J: TRBJ2-2
D: TRBD1
V: TRBV2
CDR3: CASRETGTVTGELFF
DNA: TGTGCCAGCAGAGAGACCGGGACAGTGACCGGGGAGCTGTTTTTT

size: .
J: TRBJ2-2
D: TRBD2
V: TRBV7-2
CDR3: CASSLAQRGLTGELFF
DNA: TGTGCCAGCAGCTTAGCCCAGCGGGGGCTCACCGGGGAGCTGTTTTTT